Listed below are T cell receptor beta chains from one sample, sequenced in a study of CD8 T cells in ankylosing spondylitis. In TCRdb, the 5' RACE reads were re-called with MiXCR into one record per CDR3 protein. Among approximately 260,000 distinct CDR3 sequences, 18% were seen once, and the ten largest hold approximately 33%. Source material: blood, either unsorted or a sorted T cell fraction (not recorded which). The receptors were sampled from a male donor with ankylosing spondylitis or in good health (not recorded which). Both conserved end residues are part of each CDR3. D genes are given only for firm matches. Only part of the rows carry a size: once, few, many, or a class if the clone is expanded.

j_call d_call clone_size v_call cdr3_aa cdr3_nt
TRBJ1-5 TRBD1 NA TRBV27 CASSYRGRGQPQHF TGTGCCAGCAGTTACAGGGGTAGGGGTCAGCCCCAGCATTTT
TRBJ2-7 NA NA TRBV20-1 CSARSFPETYEQYF TGCAGTGCTAGATCTTTTCCAGAAACCTACGAGCAGTACTTC
TRBJ2-1 TRBD2 few TRBV10-3 CAISAPGTSGRFENEQFF TGTGCCATCAGTGCACCCGGGACTAGCGGGAGGTTTGAGAATGAGCAGTTCTTC
TRBJ2-7 NA NA TRBV3-1 CASSQDPSGTGEQYF TGTGCCAGCAGCCAAGATCCCAGCGGGACAGGCGAGCAGTACTTC
TRBJ2-1 TRBD1 few TRBV11-2 CASSPYPGQNDNEQFF TGTGCCAGCAGCCCATACCCGGGACAGAATGACAATGAGCAGTTCTTC
TRBJ2-7 TRBD2 NA TRBV20-1 CSARASVTSGSHEQYF TGCAGTGCTAGAGCCTCTGTGACTAGCGGGAGCCACGAGCAGTACTTC
TRBJ1-1 TRBD1 NA TRBV7-6 CASSSRTGSEAFF TGTGCCAGCAGCTCCCGGACAGGCTCTGAAGCTTTCTTT
TRBJ2-7 TRBD2 many TRBV5-6 CASSLMTSGIKNEQYF TGTGCCAGCAGCTTAATGACTAGCGGGATAAAAAACGAGCAGTACTTC
TRBJ2-5 TRBD1 NA TRBV28 CASRSDRDQETQYF TGTGCCAGCAGGTCTGACAGGGACCAAGAGACCCAGTACTTC
TRBJ2-7 TRBD2 few TRBV13 CASSLERGSSYEQYF TGTGCCAGCAGCTTGGAGCGGGGTAGCTCCTACGAGCAGTACTTC
TRBJ1-1 TRBD1 few TRBV4-1 CASSQDGPGGLNTEAFF TGCGCCAGCAGCCAAGATGGTCCAGGGGGCTTGAACACTGAAGCTTTCTTT
TRBJ2-7 NA few TRBV7-9 CASSLTGQGSYEQYF TGTGCCAGCAGCCTTACGGGACAAGGATCCTACGAGCAGTACTTC
TRBJ1-2 NA NA TRBV29-1 CSVELPEEYGYTF TGCAGCGTTGAACTTCCCGAAGAATATGGCTACACCTTC
TRBJ2-7 NA many TRBV7-6 CASSLLVDSTYEQYF TGTGCCAGCAGCTTATTGGTGGACTCAACCTACGAGCAGTACTTC
TRBJ2-3 TRBD2 NA TRBV9 CASSVGRLAGARGDTQYF TGTGCCAGCAGCGTAGGGCGCCTAGCGGGAGCCCGGGGGGATACGCAGTATTTT
TRBJ2-7 NA few TRBV10-3 CAILTEGVYEQYF TGTGCCATCCTGACCGAGGGAGTTTACGAGCAGTACTTC
TRBJ2-3 TRBD2 few TRBV28 CASSSEGGTSGTEDTQYF TGTGCCAGCAGTTCGGAGGGGGGGACTAGCGGGACCGAAGATACGCAGTATTTT
TRBJ1-5 TRBD1 NA TRBV19 CASSIETGGYQPQHF TGTGCCAGTAGTATTGAGACAGGGGGTTATCAGCCCCAGCATTTT
TRBJ2-7 NA few TRBV7-2 CASSSKGPYEQYF TGTGCCAGCAGCTCCAAGGGCCCCTACGAGCAGTACTTC
TRBJ2-2 NA few TRBV9 CASSVSKLNTGELFF TGTGCCAGCAGCGTAAGTAAGCTGAACACCGGGGAGCTGTTTTTT
TRBJ2-1 NA few TRBV7-2 CASSPGRASSNEQFF TGTGCCAGCAGCCCGGGCAGGGCAAGCAGCAATGAGCAGTTCTTC
TRBJ1-1 NA NA TRBV29-1 CSVGSGQSEAFF TGCAGCGTTGGAAGCGGGCAGAGTGAAGCTTTCTTT
TRBJ2-1 TRBD2 few TRBV7-9 CASSPPTSGENNEQFF TGTGCCAGCAGCCCCCCAACTAGCGGAGAAAACAATGAGCAGTTCTTC
TRBJ1-1 NA few TRBV11-2 CAGRQTMNTEAFF TGTGCCGGTAGACAGACTATGAACACTGAAGCTTTCTTT
TRBJ2-7 NA many TRBV6-5 CASSYSGPYEQYF TGTGCCAGCAGTTACTCAGGGCCCTACGAGCAGTACTTC
TRBJ2-7 TRBD1 NA TRBV27 CASSLGTGGYEQCF TGTGCCAGCAGTCTAGGGACAGGGGGCTACGAGCAGTGCTTC
TRBJ2-1 TRBD1 many TRBV6-2/TRBV6-3 CASSSLDRAPYNEQFF TGTGCCAGCAGTTCTCTGGACAGGGCGCCCTACAATGAGCAGTTCTTC
TRBJ2-5 NA many TRBV29-1 CSVVGGFQETQYF TGCAGCGTTGTCGGCGGGTTCCAAGAGACCCAGTACTTC
TRBJ2-5 TRBD1 NA TRBV7-8 CASSPQGPTTGEETQYF TGTGCCAGCAGCCCGCAGGGGCCCACTACAGGGGAAGAGACCCAGTACTTC
TRBJ1-5 TRBD1 NA TRBV29-1 CSVEGTGVNPPQHF TGCAGCGTTGAGGGGACAGGGGTTAATCCGCCCCAGCATTTT
TRBJ2-5 NA few TRBV7-6 CASSLARQGGETQYF TGTGCCAGCAGCTTAGCGCGTCAGGGAGGAGAGACCCAGTACTTC
TRBJ2-2 NA many TRBV4-1 CASSYIVGTGELFF TGCGCCAGCAGCTATATAGTGGGCACCGGGGAGCTGTTTTTT
TRBJ1-1 TRBD1 few TRBV25-1 CASSEWGQGTEAFF TGTGCCAGCAGTGAATGGGGACAGGGGACTGAAGCTTTCTTT
TRBJ2-7 TRBD2 NA TRBV5-1 CASSFGLGDEQYF TGCGCCAGCAGCTTCGGACTAGGAGACGAGCAGTACTTC
TRBJ2-1 TRBD2 few TRBV25-1 CASSPPGLAGNNEQFF TGTGCCAGCAGCCCGCCGGGACTAGCGGGAAATAATGAGCAGTTCTTC
TRBJ2-1 TRBD2 NA TRBV24-1 CATSEAGTSGRASLYNEQFF TGTGCCACCAGCGAAGCCGGGACTAGCGGGAGGGCCTCCCTTTACAATGAGCAGTTCTTC
TRBJ2-1 TRBD1 few TRBV5-1 CAPDEGTGGSGRDNEQFF TGCGCCCCCGATGAGGGGACAGGGGGTAGCGGGAGAGACAATGAGCAGTTCTTC
TRBJ2-3 NA few TRBV10-3 CAISEWYEGEATDTQYF TGTGCCATCAGTGAGTGGTACGAGGGAGAGGCCACAGATACGCAGTATTTT
TRBJ2-1 TRBD2 NA TRBV6-1 CASRHTSGSFLEQFF TGTGCCAGCAGGCACACTAGCGGGTCATTCCTGGAGCAGTTCTTC
TRBJ2-2 NA NA TRBV4-1 CASSLQTGNTGELFF TGCGCCAGCAGCCTTCAGACAGGGAACACCGGGGAGCTGTTTTTT
TRBJ2-7 TRBD2 few TRBV9 CASSVGGGRTVYEQYF TGTGCCAGCAGCGTAGGGGGGGGGAGAACAGTCTACGAGCAGTACTTC
TRBJ1-5 NA few TRBV7-6 CASSSRGNQPQHF TGTGCCAGCAGCTCTCGCGGCAATCAGCCCCAGCATTTT
TRBJ2-7 NA NA TRBV20-1 CSARDFSGRVYEQYF TGCAGTGCTAGAGATTTTTCGGGGCGGGTTTACGAGCAGTACTTC
TRBJ2-7 NA few TRBV13 CASSPEGPGEQYF TGTGCCAGCAGCCCGGAGGGGCCGGGTGAGCAGTACTTC